The subject of this entry is one T cell receptor beta chain. Its antigen remains unidentified. V dropped 7 bases and J dropped 1; count of bases not matched to a gene: 10. The CDR3 covers 16 residues. Germline-derived CDR1 and CDR2 are SNHLY and FYNNEI. The entry originates in a study of cytomegalovirus exposure and HLA in healthy donors. Overall study findings and caveats: The authors listed 150 to 200 TCR beta chains as cytomegalovirus-associated. A subsequent analysis found that TCR clusters from the first cohort also tended to co-occur in the 120 or so validation repertoires, with approximately 95% of cluster scores above 0.

Assay used: immunoSEQ multiplex PCR; TCRdb lists only in-frame clones, some missing. The sample shows around 220,000 clones, around four fifths of them seen only once. Sequencing used PBMCs. This TCR was recovered from a woman aged 25 to 39 in good health and CMV-seropositive. The chain employs TRBV2 and TRBJ2-7; 10 positions match TRBD1. The DNA of the CDR3 is TGTGCCAGCATCACGACGGACAGGGGGTCGTCCTACGAGCAGTACTTC. Its protein is CASITTDRGSSYEQYF.